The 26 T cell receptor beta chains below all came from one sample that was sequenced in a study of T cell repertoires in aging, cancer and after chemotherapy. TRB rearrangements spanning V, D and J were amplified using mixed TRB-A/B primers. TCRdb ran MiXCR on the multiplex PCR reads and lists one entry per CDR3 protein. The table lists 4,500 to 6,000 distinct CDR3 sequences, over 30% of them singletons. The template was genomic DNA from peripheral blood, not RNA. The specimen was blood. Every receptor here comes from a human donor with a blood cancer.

CDR3 sequence (DNA): TGTGCCAGCAGCCCCGACAGGGCTGGGGAGTACTTC. This translates into CASSPDRAGEYF. The chain recombines TRBV11-2 with TRBJ2-4, with 7 bases fitting TRBD1. CDR3 length equals 12 residues. The J segment lost 14 bases and the V segment lost 5 bases, leaving 9 bases of the junction unmatched. CDR1 is SGHAT, CDR2 FQNNGV, per germline.

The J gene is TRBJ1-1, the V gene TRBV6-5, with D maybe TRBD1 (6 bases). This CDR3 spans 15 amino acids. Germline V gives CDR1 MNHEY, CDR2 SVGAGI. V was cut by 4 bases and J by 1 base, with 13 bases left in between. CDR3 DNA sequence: TGTGCCAGCAGTTTTTCCGGGGGCTCGAACACTGAAGCTTTCTTT. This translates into CASSFSGGSNTEAFF.

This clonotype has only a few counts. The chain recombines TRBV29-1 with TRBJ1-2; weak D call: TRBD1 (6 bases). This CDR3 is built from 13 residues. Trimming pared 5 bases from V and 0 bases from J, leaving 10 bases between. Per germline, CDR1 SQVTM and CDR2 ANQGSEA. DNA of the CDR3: TGCAGCGTTCAGGACAGTGCTAACTATGGCTACACCTTC. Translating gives CSVQDSANYGYTF.

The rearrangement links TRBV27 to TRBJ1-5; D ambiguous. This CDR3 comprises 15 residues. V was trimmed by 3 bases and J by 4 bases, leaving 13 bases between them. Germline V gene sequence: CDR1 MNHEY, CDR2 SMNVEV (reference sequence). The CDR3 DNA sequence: TGTGCCAGCAGTTTTTTGGGGTCTTCAAATCAGCCCCAGCATTTT. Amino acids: CASSFLGSSNQPQHF.

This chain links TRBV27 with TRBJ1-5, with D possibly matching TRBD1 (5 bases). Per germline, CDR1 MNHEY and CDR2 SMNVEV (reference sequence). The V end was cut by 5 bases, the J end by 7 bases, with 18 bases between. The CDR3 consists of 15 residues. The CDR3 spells CASSPLDRVGQPQHF. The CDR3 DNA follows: TGTGCCAGCAGTCCGCTCGACAGAGTGGGCCAGCCCCAGCATTTT.

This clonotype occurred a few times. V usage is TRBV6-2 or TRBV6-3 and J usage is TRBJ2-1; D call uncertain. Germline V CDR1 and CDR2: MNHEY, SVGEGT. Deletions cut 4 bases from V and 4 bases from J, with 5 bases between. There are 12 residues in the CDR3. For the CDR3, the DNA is TGTGCCAGCAGTTTTGAATACAATGAGCAGTTCTTC. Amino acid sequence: CASSFEYNEQFF.

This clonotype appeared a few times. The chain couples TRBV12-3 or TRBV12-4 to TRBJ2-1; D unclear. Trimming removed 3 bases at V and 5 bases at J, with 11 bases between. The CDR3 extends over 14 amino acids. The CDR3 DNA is TGTGCCAGCAGTTTTCAAGGGCGAGACAATGAGCAGTTCTTC. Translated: CASSFQGRDNEQFF.

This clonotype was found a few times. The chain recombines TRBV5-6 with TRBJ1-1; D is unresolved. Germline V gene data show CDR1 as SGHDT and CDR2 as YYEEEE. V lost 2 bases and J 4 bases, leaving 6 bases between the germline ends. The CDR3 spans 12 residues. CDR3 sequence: CASSFSGTEAFF. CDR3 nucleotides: TGTGCCAGCAGCTTCTCAGGCACTGAAGCTTTCTTT.

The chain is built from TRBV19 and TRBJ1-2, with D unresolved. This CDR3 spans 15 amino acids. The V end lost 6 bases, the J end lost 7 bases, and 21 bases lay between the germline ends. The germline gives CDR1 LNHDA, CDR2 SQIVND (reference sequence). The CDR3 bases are TGTGCCAGTAGGGCGGCTGAACATTGGATGGGTGGCTACACCTTC. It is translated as CASRAAEHWMGGYTF.

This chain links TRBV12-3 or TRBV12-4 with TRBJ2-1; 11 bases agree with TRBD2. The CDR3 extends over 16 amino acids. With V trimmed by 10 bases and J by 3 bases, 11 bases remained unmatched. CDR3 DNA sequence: TGTGCCACCTCGGGTAGCGGGGGGGGCCTCTACAATGAGCAGTTCTTC. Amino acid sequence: CATSGSGGGLYNEQFF.

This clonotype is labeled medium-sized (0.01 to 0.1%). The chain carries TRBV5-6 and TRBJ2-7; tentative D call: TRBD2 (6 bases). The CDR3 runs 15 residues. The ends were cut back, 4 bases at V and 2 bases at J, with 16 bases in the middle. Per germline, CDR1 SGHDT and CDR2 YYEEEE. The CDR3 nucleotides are TGTGCCAGCAGCGGGGGACTTTTCAACCCCTACGAGCAGTACTTC. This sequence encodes CASSGGLFNPYEQYF.

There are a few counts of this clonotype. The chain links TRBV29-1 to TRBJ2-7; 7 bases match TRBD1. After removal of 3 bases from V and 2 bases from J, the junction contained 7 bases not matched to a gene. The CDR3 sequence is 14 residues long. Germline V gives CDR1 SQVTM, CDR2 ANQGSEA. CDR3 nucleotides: TGCAGCGTTGAGAGACAGGGTAGTCCCTACGAGCAGTACTTC. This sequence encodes CSVERQGSPYEQYF.

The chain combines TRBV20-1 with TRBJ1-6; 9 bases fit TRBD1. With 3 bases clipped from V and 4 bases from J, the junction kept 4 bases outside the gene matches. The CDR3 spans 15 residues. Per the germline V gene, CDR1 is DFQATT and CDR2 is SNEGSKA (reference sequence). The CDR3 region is CSARAGTGYNSPLHF. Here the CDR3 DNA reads TGCAGTGCTAGGGCCGGGACAGGGTATAATTCACCCCTCCACTTT.

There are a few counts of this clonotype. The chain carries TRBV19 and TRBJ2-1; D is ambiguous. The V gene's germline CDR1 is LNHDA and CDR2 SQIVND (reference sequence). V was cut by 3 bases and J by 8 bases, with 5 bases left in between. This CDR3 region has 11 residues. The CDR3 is CASSIADEQFF. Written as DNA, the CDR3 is TGTGCCAGTAGTATTGCGGATGAGCAGTTCTTC.

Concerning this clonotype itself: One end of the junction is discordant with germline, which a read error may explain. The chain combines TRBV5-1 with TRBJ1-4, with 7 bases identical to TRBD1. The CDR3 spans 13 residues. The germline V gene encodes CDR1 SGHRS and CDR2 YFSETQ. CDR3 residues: CASSIRGTEKLFF. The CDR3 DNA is TGTGCCAGCAGCATCAGGGGGACTGAAAAACTGTTTTTT.

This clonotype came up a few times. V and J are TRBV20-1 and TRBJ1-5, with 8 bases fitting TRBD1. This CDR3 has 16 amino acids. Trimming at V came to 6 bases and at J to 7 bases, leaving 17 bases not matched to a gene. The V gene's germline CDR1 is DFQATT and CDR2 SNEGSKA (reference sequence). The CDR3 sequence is CSAVGTGGQAGQPQHF. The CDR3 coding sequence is TGCAGTGCCGTAGGTACAGGGGGTCAGGCGGGGCAGCCCCAGCATTTT.

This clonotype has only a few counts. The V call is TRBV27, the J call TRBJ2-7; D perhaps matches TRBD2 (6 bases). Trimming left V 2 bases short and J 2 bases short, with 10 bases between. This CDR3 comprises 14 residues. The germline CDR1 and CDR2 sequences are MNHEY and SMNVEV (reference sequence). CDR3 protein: CASSLGGTPYEQYF. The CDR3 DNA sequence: TGTGCCAGCAGTTTAGGGGGGACTCCCTACGAGCAGTACTTC.

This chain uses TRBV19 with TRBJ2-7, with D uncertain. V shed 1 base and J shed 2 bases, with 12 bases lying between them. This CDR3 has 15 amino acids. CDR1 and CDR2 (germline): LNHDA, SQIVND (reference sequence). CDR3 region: CASSIGAVGPYEQYF. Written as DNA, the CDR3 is TGTGCCAGTAGTATAGGCGCCGTAGGCCCCTACGAGCAGTACTTC.

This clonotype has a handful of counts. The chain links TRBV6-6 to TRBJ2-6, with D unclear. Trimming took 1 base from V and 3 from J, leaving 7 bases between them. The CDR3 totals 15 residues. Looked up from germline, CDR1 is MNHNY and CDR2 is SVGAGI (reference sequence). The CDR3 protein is CASSYWESGANVLTF. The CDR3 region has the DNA TGTGCCAGCAGTTACTGGGAAAGTGGGGCCAACGTCCTGACTTTC.

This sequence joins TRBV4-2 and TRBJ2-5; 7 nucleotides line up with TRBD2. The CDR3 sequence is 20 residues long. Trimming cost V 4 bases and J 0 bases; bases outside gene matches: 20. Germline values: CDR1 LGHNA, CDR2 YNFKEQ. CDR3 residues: CASSLSYFPGGPTDQETQYF. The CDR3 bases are TGTGCCAGCAGCCTATCGTATTTTCCGGGGGGACCAACGGACCAAGAGACCCAGTACTTC.

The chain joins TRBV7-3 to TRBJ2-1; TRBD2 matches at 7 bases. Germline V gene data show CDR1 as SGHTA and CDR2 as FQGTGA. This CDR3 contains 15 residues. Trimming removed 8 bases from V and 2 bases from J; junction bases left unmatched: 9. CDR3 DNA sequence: TGTGCCAGCCAAGTATTGGCGGGGGCCTACAATGAGCAGTTCTTC. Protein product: CASQVLAGAYNEQFF.

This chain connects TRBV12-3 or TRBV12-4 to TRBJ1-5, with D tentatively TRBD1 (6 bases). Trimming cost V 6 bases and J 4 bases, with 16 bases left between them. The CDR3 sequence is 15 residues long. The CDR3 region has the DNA TGTGCCAGCAGCCAGTACGGTCAGGGGAATCAGCCCCAGCATTTT. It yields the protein CASSQYGQGNQPQHF.

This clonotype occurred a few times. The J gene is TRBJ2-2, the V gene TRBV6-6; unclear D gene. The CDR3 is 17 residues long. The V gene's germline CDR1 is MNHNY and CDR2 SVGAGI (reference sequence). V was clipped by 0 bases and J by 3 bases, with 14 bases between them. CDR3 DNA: TGTGCCAGCAGTTACTCGAGGTCCGGACGACACACCGGGGAGCTGTTTTTT. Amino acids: CASSYSRSGRHTGELFF.

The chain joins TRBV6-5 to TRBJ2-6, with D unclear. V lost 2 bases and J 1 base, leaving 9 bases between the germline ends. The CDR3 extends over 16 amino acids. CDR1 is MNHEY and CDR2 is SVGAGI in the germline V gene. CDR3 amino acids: CASSYVLGSGANVLTF. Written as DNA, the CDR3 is TGTGCCAGCAGTTACGTCCTCGGATCTGGGGCCAACGTCCTGACTTTC.

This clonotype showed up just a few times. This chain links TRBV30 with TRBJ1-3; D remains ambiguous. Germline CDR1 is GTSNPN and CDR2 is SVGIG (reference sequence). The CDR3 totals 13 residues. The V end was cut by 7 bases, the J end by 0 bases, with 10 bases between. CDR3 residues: CAYTRVSGNTIYF. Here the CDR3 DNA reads TGTGCCTACACTAGAGTCTCTGGAAACACCATATATTTT.

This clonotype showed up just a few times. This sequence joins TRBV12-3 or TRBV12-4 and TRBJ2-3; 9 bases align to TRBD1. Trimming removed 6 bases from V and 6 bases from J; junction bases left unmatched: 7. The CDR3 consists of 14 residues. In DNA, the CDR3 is TGTGCCAGCAGCCTGACAGGGGGAACCGATACGCAGTATTTT. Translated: CASSLTGGTDTQYF.